This paragraph reports one T cell receptor (beta chain). Germline lookup yields CDR1 SNHLY and CDR2 FYNNEI. The CDR3 covers 15 residues. Trimming pared 1 base from V and 6 bases from J, leaving 16 bases between. Sample time point: sample taken at primary tumor resection. TCRs were sequenced from unsorted whole RNA of tumor, nontumor lung or PBMC. The entry originates in a study of spatial heterogeneity in lung cancer. TCRdb passed the 5' RACE reads through MiXCR, listing each CDR3 protein once. The profile shows about 92,000 distinct CDR3 sequences, less than 15% of them singletons. Sequencing used PBMCs, obtained at surgery. The chain couples TRBV2 to TRBJ2-7; D remains unclear. The receptor's source is a male donor with early-stage non-small cell lung cancer. The CDR3 spells CASSEVVGSLGEQYF. The CDR3 nucleotides read TGTGCCAGCAGTGAAGTTGTAGGATCCCTTGGCGAGCAGTACTTC.